What follows are 7 T cell receptor beta chains derived from one specimen sequenced in a study of OX40 agonist ivuxolimab in advanced cancers. Repertoires were generated with immunoSEQ multiplex PCR, while TCRdb's copy carries only in-frame clones and drops some. The sample yields around 47,000 clones, more than 80% seen once. The source material was CD4+ or CD8+ T cells sorted from blood, sampled in a trial of the OX40 agonist ivuxolimab. The receptors were gathered from an adult with an advanced solid tumor such as melanoma, head and neck, liver or kidney cancer.

This chain links TRBV7-8 with TRBJ1-2; D not certain. V was shortened by 1 base and J by 5 bases, with 11 bases between the two germline ends. Germline V CDR1 and CDR2: SGHVS, FQNEAQ. The length of the CDR3 is 14 residues. The DNA for the CDR3 is TGTGCCAGCAGCTTAGAGGGTCGGGCATATGGCTACACCTTC. It yields the protein CASSLEGRAYGYTF.

The genes are TRBV9 and TRBJ1-4; 10 nucleotides line up with TRBD1. Trimming removed 0 bases from V and 8 bases from J; junction bases left unmatched: 4. CDR1 SGDLS and CDR2 YYNGEE come from the germline V gene. The CDR3 contains 15 residues. The CDR3 sequence: CASSVGGQGVEKLFF. The CDR3 DNA is TGTGCCAGCAGCGTAGGAGGACAGGGGGTCGAAAAACTGTTTTTT.

Notes on this clone: Its ends do not fully match the called genes, so a read error is possible. The chain has TRBV7-9 and TRBJ2-1; maybe TRBD2 (5 bases). CDR3 size: 16 residues. Germline V gene sequence: CDR1 SEHNR, CDR2 FQNEAQ (reference sequence). The CDR3 coding sequence is TGTGCCAGCAGTTTAGGGTATGGGAGTGGCTACAATGAGCAGTTCTTC. It specifies CASSLGYGSGYNEQFF.

This chain connects TRBV6-5 to TRBJ2-1; 8 positions match TRBD2. The CDR3 is made up of 11 amino acids. The junction had 8 bases not matched to a gene; V was cut back by 6 bases and J by 16 bases. Germline CDR1 is MNHEY and CDR2 is SVGAGI. CDR3 bases: TGTGCCAGCAGCAAAGCGGGAGAATTCTTCTTC. Protein: CASSKAGEFFF.

The chain carries TRBV19 and TRBJ1-2, with 9 bases matching TRBD1. The CDR3 is made up of 15 amino acids. CDR1 is LNHDA, CDR2 SQIVND, per germline (reference sequence). Losses at the gene ends were 7 bases for V and 2 bases for J; bases not matched to a gene: 8. The CDR3: CASTITGQGNYGYTF. The CDR3, as DNA: TGTGCCAGTACCATTACGGGACAGGGCAACTATGGCTACACCTTC.

This chain connects TRBV7-3 to TRBJ1-6; D is unresolved. The V and J ends lost 2 bases and 7 bases respectively, with 9 bases between them. This CDR3 has 14 amino acids. Germline CDR1 is SGHTA and CDR2 is FQGTGA. The CDR3 spells CASSLGVRNSPLHF. CDR3 coding DNA: TGTGCCAGCAGCTTAGGAGTGAGGAATTCACCCCTCCACTTT.

The chain recombines TRBV11-2 with TRBJ1-2, with TRBD1 identical over 7 bases. CDR1 is SGHAT and CDR2 is FQNNGV in the germline V gene. This CDR3 contains 13 residues. V shed 2 bases, J shed 4 bases, and the junction held 1 base outside the gene matches. This chain's CDR3 is CASSLNRGYGYTF. CDR3 coding DNA: TGTGCCAGCAGCTTAAACAGGGGCTATGGCTACACCTTC.